This paragraph covers one TCR beta chain sequence. These data are taken from a study of cytomegalovirus exposure and HLA in healthy donors. V was shortened by 4 bases and J by 4 bases, with 8 bases between the two germline ends. The CDR3 loop spans 13 amino acids. Germline V CDR1 and CDR2: SEHNR, FQNEAQ (reference sequence). This PCR relied on a set of 60 Vbeta primers and 13 Jbeta primers. Produced via immunoSEQ multiplex PCR; TCRdb's table is partial and in-frame only. The sample holds around 170,000 clones, 82% seen once. The source is a woman under 30 in good health and CMV-seronegative. The sample consisted of PBMCs. The V call is TRBV7-9, the J call TRBJ2-1, with a tentative D call TRBD1 (6 bases). CDR3 in amino acids: CASSSGTYNEQFF. The CDR3 coding sequence is TGTGCCAGCAGCTCCGGGACATACAATGAGCAGTTCTTC.